This T cell receptor beta chain stems from a study of Graves' ophthalmopathy and Graves' hyperthyroidism. Beta-chain TCR CDR3 regions were amplified from RNA transcripts. RT-PCR with HTBI primers came first, then second-round multiplex PCR. In TCRdb, the multiplex PCR reads were re-called with MiXCR into one record per CDR3 protein. Of more than 300,000 distinct CDR3 sequences listed, approximately 17% are singletons. Whole-study findings and limits: Blood repertoires reportedly contained most expanded thyroid clonotypes above 0.001 frequency.

Germline V lookup: CDR1 MNHNS, CDR2 SASEGT. The CDR3 totals 12 residues. Many counts were recorded for this clonotype. The antigen remains undetermined. One junction end does not reproduce the germline sequence, and a read error may be involved. Thyroid ultrasound, orbital computed tomography, TRAb, serum thyroxine and clinical symptoms formed the basis of diagnosis. Sequencing input: peripheral blood. The genes are TRBV6-1 and TRBJ2-7; 7 nucleotides match TRBD1. This sequence originates from an adult woman with stable Graves' hyperthyroidism. The CDR3 coding sequence is TGTGCCAGCCAACAGGGGACCTACGAGCGGTACTTC. Encoded protein: CASQQGTYERYF.